This TCR beta chain was captured by sequencing in a study of T cell repertoires in cytomegalovirus infection. About the study: CMV infection together with matching HLA type was indicated by public TCR beta signatures.

The CDR3 has 14 amino acids. Trimming took 6 bases from V and 5 from J, leaving 16 bases between them. The germline CDR1 and CDR2 sequences are SGHAT and FQNNGV. Regarding this clonotype: Its target is not known.

Findings and caveats of the study: Carriage of CMV together with the relevant HLA was identifiable through cumulative public TCR beta family frequency. There were HLA-C-restricted CMV-specific TCR beta clonotypes dominating the ex vivo response.

TCRdb passed the reads through MiXCR, listing each CDR3 protein once. This sample has just under 500,000 distinct CDR3 sequences, with roughly a third found just once. The sequence was collected from a human donor in good health (CMV status not recorded). Some clones in this sample may be carry-over from other donors' samples. The starting material was cultured PBMCs, obtained from culture after CMV antigen stimulation. The chain links TRBV11-2 to TRBJ1-1; D is unresolved. CDR3 sequence: CASSQTLLGTEAFF. The CDR3 nucleotides read TGTGCCAGCAGTCAAACCCTCCTGGGGACTGAAGCTTTCTTT.